Listed here is a single T cell receptor beta chain. Other DNA sequences in this specimen translate into the identical CDR3. Repertoires were generated with immunoSEQ multiplex PCR, while TCRdb's copy carries only in-frame clones and drops some. This sample has 850,000 to 1,200,000 clones, with about 77% found just once. This sample stems from a study of shared clonotypes between healthy human individuals. Sequenced: memory CD4+ T cells sorted from blood. Indicated subset: CD45RA-negative fraction. This sequence originates from a man between 18 and 29 years old in good health.

The CDR3 coding sequence is TGCGCCAGCAGCTTGGTACAGTCCTACGAGCAGTACTTC. This encodes CASSLVQSYEQYF. V usage is TRBV5-1 and J usage is TRBJ2-7, with no clear D. With 0 bases removed from V and 1 base from J, the gap between germline ends came to 5 bases. Germline V gene sequence: CDR1 SGHRS, CDR2 YFSETQ. The CDR3 is 13 amino acids.